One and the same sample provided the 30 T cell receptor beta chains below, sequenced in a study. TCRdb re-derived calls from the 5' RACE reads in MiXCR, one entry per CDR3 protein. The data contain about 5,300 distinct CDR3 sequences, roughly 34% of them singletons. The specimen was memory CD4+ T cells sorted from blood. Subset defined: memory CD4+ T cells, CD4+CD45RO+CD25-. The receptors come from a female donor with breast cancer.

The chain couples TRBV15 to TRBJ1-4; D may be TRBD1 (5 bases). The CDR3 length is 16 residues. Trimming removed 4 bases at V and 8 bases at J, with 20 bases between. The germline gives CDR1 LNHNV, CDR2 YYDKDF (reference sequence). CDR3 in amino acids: CATSTGRGRGREKLFF. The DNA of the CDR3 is TGTGCCACCAGCACTGGGCGGGGCAGAGGCCGGGAAAAACTGTTTTTT. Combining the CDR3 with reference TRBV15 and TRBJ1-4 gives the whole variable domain DAMVIQNPRYQVTQFGKPVTLSCSQTLNHNVMYWYQQKSSQAPKLLFHYYDKDFNNEADTPDNFQSRRPNTSFCFLDIRSPGLGDTAMYLCATSTGRGRGREKLFFGSGTQLSVL.

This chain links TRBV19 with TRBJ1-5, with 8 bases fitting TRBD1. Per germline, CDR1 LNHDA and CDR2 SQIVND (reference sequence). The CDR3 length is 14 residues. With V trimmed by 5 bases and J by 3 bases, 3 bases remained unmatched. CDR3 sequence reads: CASSLGQDNQPQHF. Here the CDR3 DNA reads TGTGCCAGTAGTCTGGGACAGGACAATCAGCCCCAGCATTTT.

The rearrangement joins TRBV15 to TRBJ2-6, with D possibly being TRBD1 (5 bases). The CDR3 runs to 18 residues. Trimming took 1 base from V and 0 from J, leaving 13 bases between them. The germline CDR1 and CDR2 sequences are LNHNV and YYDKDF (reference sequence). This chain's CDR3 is CATSRGQSLNSGANVLTF. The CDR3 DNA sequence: TGTGCCACCAGCAGAGGACAGAGCCTTAACTCTGGGGCCAACGTCCTGACTTTC.

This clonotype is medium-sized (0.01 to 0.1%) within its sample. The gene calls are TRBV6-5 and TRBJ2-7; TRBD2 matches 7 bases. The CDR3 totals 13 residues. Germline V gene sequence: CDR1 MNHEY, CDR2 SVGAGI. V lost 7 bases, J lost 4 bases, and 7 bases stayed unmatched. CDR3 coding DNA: TGTGCCAGCACGTCTAGCGGTTTGTACGAGCAGTACTTC. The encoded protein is CASTSSGLYEQYF.

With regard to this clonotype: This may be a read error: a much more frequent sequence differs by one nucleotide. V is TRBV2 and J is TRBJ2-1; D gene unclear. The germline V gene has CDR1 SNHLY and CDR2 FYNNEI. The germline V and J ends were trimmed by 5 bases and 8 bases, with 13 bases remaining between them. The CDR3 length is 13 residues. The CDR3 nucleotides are TGTGCCAGCAGTAAACAATGTGGAGATGAGCAGTTCTTC. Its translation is CASSKQCGDEQFF.

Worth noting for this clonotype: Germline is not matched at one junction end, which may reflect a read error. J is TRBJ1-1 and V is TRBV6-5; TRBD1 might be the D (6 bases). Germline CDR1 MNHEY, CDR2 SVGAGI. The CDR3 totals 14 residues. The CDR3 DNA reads TGTGCCGGCAGTGGACTGCCCCACCAGGGGTTAGTTTTCTTT. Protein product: CAGSGLPHQGLVFF.

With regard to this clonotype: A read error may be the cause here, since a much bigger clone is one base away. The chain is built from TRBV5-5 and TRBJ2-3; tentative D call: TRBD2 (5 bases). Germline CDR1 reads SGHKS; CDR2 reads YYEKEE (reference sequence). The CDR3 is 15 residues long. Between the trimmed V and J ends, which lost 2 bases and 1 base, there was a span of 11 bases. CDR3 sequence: CASSLDGRRTDTQYF. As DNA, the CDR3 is TGTGCCAGCAGCTTAGATGGGAGACGCACAGATACGCAGTATTTT.

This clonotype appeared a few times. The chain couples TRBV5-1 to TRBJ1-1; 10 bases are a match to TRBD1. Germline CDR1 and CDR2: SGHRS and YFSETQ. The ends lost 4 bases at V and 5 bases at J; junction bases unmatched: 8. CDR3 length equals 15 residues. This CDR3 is CASSPRQGAWTEAFF. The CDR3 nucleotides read TGCGCCAGCAGCCCCCGACAGGGGGCATGGACTGAAGCTTTCTTT.

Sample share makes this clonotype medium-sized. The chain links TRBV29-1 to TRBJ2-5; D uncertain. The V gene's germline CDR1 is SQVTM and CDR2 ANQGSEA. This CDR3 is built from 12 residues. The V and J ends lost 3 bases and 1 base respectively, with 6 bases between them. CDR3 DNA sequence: TGCAGCGTTGATCTGGGCCAAGAGACCCAGTACTTC. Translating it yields CSVDLGQETQYF.

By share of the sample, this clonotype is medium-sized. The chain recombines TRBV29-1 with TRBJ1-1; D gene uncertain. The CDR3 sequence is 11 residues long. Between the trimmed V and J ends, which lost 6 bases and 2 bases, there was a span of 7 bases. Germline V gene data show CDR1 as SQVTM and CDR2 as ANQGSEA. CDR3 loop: CSVLRNTEAFF. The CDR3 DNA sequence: TGCAGCGTGCTAAGAAACACTGAAGCTTTCTTT.

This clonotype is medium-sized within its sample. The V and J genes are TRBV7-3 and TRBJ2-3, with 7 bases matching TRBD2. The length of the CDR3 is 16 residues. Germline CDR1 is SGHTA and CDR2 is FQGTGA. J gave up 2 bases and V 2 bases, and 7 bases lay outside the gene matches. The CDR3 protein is CASSLGAGTTTDTQYF. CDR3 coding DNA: TGTGCCAGCAGCTTAGGAGCCGGGACTACCACAGATACGCAGTATTTT.

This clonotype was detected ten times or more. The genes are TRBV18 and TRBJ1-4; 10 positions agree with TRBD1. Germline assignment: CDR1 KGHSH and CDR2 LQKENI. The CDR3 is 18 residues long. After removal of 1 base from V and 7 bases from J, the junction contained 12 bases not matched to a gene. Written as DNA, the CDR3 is TGTGCCAGCTCACCACGGGGACAGGGGTCCGGGGCTGGTGAAAAACTGTTTTTT. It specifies CASSPRGQGSGAGEKLFF.

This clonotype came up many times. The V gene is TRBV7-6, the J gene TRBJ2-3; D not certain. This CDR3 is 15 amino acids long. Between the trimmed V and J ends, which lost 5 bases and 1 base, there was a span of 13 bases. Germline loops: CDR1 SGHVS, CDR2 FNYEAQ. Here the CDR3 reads CASSPVGFRTDTQYF. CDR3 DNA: TGTGCCAGCAGCCCAGTGGGATTTCGCACAGATACGCAGTATTTT.

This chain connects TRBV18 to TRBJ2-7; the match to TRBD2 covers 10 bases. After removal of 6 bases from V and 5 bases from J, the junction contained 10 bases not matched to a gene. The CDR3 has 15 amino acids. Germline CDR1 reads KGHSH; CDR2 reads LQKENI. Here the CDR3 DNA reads TGTGCCAGCTCCACCCGAGCGGGGGGGAAACACGAGCAGTACTTC. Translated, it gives CASSTRAGGKHEQYF.

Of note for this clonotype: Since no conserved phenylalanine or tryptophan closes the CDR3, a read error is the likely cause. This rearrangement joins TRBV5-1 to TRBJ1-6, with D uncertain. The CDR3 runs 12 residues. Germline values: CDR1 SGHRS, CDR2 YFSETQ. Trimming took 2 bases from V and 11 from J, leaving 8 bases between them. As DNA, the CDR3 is TGCGCCAGCAGCTTTCCCAATCCACCCCTCCACCTT. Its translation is CASSFPNPPLHL.

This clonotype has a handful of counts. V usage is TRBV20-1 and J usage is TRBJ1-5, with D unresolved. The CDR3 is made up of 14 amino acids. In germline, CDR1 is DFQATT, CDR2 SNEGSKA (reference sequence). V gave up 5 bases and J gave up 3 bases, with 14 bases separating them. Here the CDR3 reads CSARGPAANQPQHF. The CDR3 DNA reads TGCAGTGCTCGGGGTCCCGCGGCCAATCAGCCCCAGCATTTT.

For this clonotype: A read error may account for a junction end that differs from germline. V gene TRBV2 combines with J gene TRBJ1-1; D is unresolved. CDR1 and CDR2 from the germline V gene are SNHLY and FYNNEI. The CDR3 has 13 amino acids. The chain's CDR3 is CASSDFLNTKAFF. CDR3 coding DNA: TGTGCCAGCAGTGACTTCCTAAACACTAAAGCTTTCTTT.

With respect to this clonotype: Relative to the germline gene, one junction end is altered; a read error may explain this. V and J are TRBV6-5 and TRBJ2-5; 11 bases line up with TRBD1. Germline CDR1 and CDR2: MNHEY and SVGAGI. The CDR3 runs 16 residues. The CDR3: CDSSTRGQGGFGTQYF. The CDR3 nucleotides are TGTGACAGCAGTACTCGGGGACAGGGGGGCTTTGGGACCCAGTACTTC.

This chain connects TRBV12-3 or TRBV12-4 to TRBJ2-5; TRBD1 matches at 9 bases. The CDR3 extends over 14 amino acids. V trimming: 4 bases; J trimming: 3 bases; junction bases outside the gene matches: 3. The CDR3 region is CASSSRTGEETQYF. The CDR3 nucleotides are TGTGCCAGCAGTTCACGGACAGGGGAAGAGACCCAGTACTTC.

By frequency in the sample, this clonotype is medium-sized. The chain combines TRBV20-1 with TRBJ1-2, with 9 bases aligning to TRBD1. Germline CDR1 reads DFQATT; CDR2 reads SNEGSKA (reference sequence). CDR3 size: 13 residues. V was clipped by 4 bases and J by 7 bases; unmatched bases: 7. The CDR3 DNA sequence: TGCAGTGCTAAGACAGGGGGAAGTGGTGGCTACACCTTC. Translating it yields CSAKTGGSGGYTF.

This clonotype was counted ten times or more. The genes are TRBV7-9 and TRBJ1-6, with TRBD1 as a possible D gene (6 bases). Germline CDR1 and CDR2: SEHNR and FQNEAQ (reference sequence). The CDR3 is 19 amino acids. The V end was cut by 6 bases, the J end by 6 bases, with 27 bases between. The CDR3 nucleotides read TGTGCCAGCAGACCTGACAGGCTCAAGTCCCCCTCGTTTAATTCACCCCTCCACTTT. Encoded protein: CASRPDRLKSPSFNSPLHF.

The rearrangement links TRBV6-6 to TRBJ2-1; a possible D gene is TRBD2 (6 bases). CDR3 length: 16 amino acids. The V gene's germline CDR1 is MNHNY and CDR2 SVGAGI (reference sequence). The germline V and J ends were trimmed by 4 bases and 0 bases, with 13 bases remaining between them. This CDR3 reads CASSSMTRPSYNEQFF. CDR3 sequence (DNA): TGTGCCAGCAGTTCAATGACTAGGCCCTCCTACAATGAGCAGTTCTTC.

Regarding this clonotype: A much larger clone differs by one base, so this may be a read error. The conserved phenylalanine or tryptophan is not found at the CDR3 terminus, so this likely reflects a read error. CDR3 protein: CATSHQRQGSTDTQYS. In nucleotides, the CDR3 is TGTGCCACCAGTCACCAAAGACAGGGGAGCACAGATACGCAGTATTCT. V gene TRBV15 combines with J gene TRBJ2-3, with 8 bases aligning to TRBD1. V lost 6 bases to trimming and J lost 0 bases; unmatched junction nucleotides: 8. The CDR3 consists of 16 residues. CDR1 is LNHNV, CDR2 YYDKDF, per germline (reference sequence).

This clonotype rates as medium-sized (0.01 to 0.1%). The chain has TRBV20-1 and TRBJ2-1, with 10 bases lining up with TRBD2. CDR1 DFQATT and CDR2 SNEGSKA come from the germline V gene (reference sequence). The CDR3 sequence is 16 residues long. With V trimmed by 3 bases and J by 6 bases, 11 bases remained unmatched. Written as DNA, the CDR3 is TGCAGTGCTAGTTCGTTTATCCAGCGGGAGGGCAATGAGCAGTTCTTC. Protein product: CSASSFIQREGNEQFF.

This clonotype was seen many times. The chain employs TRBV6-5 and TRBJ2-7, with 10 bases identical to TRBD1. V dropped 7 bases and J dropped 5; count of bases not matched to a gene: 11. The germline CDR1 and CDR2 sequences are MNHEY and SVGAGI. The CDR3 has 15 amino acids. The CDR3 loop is CASTESGQGTHEQYF. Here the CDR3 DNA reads TGTGCCAGCACCGAGTCGGGACAGGGGACCCACGAGCAGTACTTC.

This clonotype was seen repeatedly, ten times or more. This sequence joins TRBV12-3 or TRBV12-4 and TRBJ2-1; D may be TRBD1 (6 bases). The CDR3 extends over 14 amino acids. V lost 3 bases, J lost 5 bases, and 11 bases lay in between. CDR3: CASSFRAGDNEQFF. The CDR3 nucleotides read TGTGCCAGCAGTTTCAGGGCAGGGGACAATGAGCAGTTCTTC.

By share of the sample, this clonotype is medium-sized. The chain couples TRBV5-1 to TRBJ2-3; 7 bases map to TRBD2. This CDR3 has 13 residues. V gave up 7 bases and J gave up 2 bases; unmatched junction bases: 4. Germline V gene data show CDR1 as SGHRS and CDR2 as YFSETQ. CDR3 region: CASFRGDTDTQYF. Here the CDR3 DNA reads TGCGCCAGCTTTCGGGGGGACACAGATACGCAGTATTTT.

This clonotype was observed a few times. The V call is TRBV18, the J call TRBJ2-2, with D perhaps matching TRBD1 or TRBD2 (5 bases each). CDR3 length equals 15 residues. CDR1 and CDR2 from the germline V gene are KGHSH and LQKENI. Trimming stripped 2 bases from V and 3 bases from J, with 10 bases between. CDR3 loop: CASSPGQGDTGELFF. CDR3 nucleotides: TGTGCCAGCTCACCAGGCCAGGGAGACACCGGGGAGCTGTTTTTT.

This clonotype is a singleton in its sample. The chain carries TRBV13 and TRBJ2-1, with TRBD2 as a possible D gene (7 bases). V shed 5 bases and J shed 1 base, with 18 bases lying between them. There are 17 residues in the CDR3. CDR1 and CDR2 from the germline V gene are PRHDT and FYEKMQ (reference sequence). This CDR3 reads CASSVMRGGFSYNEQFF. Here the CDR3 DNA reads TGTGCCAGCAGCGTCATGAGGGGGGGGTTTTCCTACAATGAGCAGTTCTTC. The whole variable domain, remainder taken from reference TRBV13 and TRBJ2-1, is AAGVIQSPRHLIKEKRETATLKCYPIPRHDTVYWYQQGPGQDPQFLISFYEKMQSDKGSIPDRFSAQQFSDYHSELNMSSLELGDSALYFCASSVMRGGFSYNEQFFGPGTRLTVL.

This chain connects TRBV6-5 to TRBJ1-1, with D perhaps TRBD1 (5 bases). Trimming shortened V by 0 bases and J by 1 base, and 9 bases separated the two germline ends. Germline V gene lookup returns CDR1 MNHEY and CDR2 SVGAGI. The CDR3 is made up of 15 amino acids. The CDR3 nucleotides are TGTGCCAGCAGTTACTCGAGGGACGGGAACACTGAAGCTTTCTTT. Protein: CASSYSRDGNTEAFF.